Below, 2 T cell receptor beta chains from the same sample are listed, as sequenced in a study of tumor-infiltrating lymphocytes in primary liver carcinoma. They got blood RNA out of unsorted whole blood and also pulled out germline DNA. Total RNA amounting to 450 to 550 ng was the source from which TCR beta cDNA was made with a constant-region primer. Researchers made the TCR beta libraries by running three nested multiplex PCR rounds with slightly modified ARM-PCR. The first two PCR rounds, around 10 cycles each, used TRBV1-TRBV30 forward primers and a C-beta reverse primer. TCRdb redid the calling of the multiplex PCR reads with MiXCR, one entry per CDR3 protein. Of about 200,000 distinct CDR3 sequences listed, 65% are singletons. Sequences were obtained from peripheral blood. The receptors come from a woman aged 55-75 years with primary liver carcinoma and hepatitis B virus infection.

This clonotype was observed a single time. The chain links TRBV7-8 to TRBJ2-4, with no clear D. The CDR3 consists of 14 residues. The V end was cut by 6 bases, the J end by 1 base, with 10 bases between. CDR1 and CDR2 (germline): SGHVS, FQNEAQ. CDR3 residues: CASRLGVAKNIQYF. The CDR3 nucleotides are TGTGCCAGCAGGTTGGGCGTTGCCAAAAACATTCAGTACTTC.

V and J are TRBV10-3 and TRBJ2-7, with D unclear. Per the germline V gene, CDR1 is ENHRY and CDR2 is SYGVKD. Trimming shortened V by 0 bases and J by 3 bases, and 12 bases separated the two germline ends. The CDR3 is 15 residues long. CDR3 residues: CAISESGLVDYEQYF. CDR3 nucleotides: TGTGCCATCAGTGAGTCCGGGCTAGTGGACTACGAGCAGTACTTC.